These T cell receptor beta chains were read from a single sample in a study of CD8 T cells in ankylosing spondylitis. MiXCR was run by TCRdb on the 5' RACE reads, yielding one entry per CDR3 protein. The sample includes roughly 440,000 distinct CDR3 sequences, approximately 17% seen only once; the top ten take about 0.94%. Sequencing input: blood, either unsorted or a sorted T cell fraction (not recorded which). These receptors all come from a male donor with ankylosing spondylitis. The CDR3 runs from the conserved cysteine through the conserved F or W. Each record gives: V gene, CDR3 protein.

>TRBV27
CASSSFSGKDNEQFF
>TRBV5-1
CASSLRQGGTDTQYF
>TRBV20-1
CSARDGLMNSPLHF
>TRBV6-5
CASSWAPGDPGANVLTF
>TRBV20-1
CSALRRAGEKDTQYF
>TRBV20-1
CSASREPYTQYF
>TRBV2
CASSGKISFSYNEQFF
>TRBV5-5
CASSGLGGATEAFF
>TRBV29-1
CSVGGLGQSTDTQYF
>TRBV20-1
CSALRGLAETQYF
>TRBV5-6
CASSFGWGGETQYF
>TRBV6-5
CASSSSGTGSSYEQYF
>TRBV6-1
CASARIAGGPGYEQFF
>TRBV7-2
CASSPGRAAGEQYF
>TRBV14
CASSLSRHEQFF
>TRBV12-3/TRBV12-4
CASRLDNEQFF
>TRBV9
CASSVGSGGFSYNEQFF
>TRBV28
CASSFGTSVRHTIYF
>TRBV5-1
CASSLEGHNQPQHF
>TRBV11-2
CASSPRSLRGNTEAFF
>TRBV3-1
CASSLGVGVNGYTF
>TRBV20-1
CSARERLAGYTYEQYF
>TRBV7-3
CASSLRASGTHRGIFF
>TRBV12-3/TRBV12-4
CASSFQGSGNTIYF
>TRBV7-2
CASSRGVGGEQYF
>TRBV20-1
CSAILGTSEPQHF
>TRBV9
CASSPSDRSYNEQFF
>TRBV7-2
CASSLAGTRPYF
>TRBV5-1
CASSFGESTGELFF
>TRBV15
CATSRERTGELFF
>TRBV15
CATSTPIGRNTEAFF
>TRBV20-1
CSARRKGHGYTF
>TRBV7-2
CASSSSGRRETQYF
>TRBV7-2
CASSLAVSGGANQETQYF
>TRBV12-3/TRBV12-4
CASSVGAYTGELFF
>TRBV12-3/TRBV12-4
CASSPWGGQETQYF
>TRBV5-1
CASSLAGTMNTEAFF
>TRBV12-5
CASGSGTGAIGTGNTIYF
>TRBV7-2
CASSLQTSGSYEQYF
>TRBV6-1
CASKDRRSNNSPLHF
>TRBV5-6
CASSLGHFNTEAFF
>TRBV7-3
CASSLREAGTQYF
>TRBV12-3/TRBV12-4
CTSSYLRGNKVPGNTIYF
>TRBV5-1
CASSSMTGTIGDTQYF
>TRBV10-3
CAISGGEPADTQYF
>TRBV20-1
CSAPHPPKETQYF
>TRBV5-1
CASSLGHSGDGYTF
>TRBV5-1
CASSLVYGTSGRKEQFF
>TRBV12-3/TRBV12-4
CASSPSGSDGYTF
>TRBV18
CASSPRTGENQPQHF
>TRBV4-1
CASSPLTSGRTGNEQFF